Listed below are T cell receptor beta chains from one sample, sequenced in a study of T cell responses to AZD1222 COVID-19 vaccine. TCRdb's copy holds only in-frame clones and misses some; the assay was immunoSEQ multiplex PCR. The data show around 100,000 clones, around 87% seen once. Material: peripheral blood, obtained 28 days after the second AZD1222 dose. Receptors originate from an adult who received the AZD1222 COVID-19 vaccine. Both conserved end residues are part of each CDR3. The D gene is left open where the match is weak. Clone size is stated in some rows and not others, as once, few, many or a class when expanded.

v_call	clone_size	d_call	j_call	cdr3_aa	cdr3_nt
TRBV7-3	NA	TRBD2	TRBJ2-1	CASSFSGSSYNEQFF	TGTGCCAGCAGCTTTAGCGGGAGCTCCTACAATGAGCAGTTCTTC
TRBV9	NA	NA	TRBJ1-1	CASSVGAGAIQTWGAFF	TGTGCCAGCAGCGTAGGGGCAGGGGCGATACAGACCTGGGGGGCTTTCTTT
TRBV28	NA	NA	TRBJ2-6	CASKLASGANVLTF	TGTGCCAGCAAATTGGCGTCTGGGGCCAACGTCCTGACTTTC
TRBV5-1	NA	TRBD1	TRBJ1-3	CASRSTGASGNTIYF	TGCGCCAGCAGGTCGACAGGGGCCTCTGGAAACACCATATATTTT
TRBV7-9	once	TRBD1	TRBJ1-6	CASSYRGDSYNSPLHF	TGTGCCAGCAGCTACAGGGGGGACTCCTATAATTCACCCCTCCACTTT
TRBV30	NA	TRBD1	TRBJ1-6	CAWSVGGQSYNSPLHF	TGTGCCTGGAGTGTAGGGGGACAGTCCTATAATTCACCCCTCCACTTT
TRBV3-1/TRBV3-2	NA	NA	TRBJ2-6	CASSQGAGANVLTF	TGTGCCAGCAGCCAGGGGGCTGGGGCCAACGTCCTGACTTTC
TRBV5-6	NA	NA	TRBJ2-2	CASSSEVPGELFF	TGTGCCAGCAGCAGCGAGGTGCCCGGGGAGCTGTTTTTT
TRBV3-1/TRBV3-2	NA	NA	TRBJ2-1	CASSQARGLNNEQFF	TGTGCCAGCAGCCAGGCTAGGGGCCTAAACAATGAGCAGTTCTTC
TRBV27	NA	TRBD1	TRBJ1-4	CASRTGGGNEKLFF	TGTGCCAGCAGAACAGGGGGTGGTAATGAAAAACTGTTTTTT
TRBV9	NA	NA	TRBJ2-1	CASSKVAGRYNEQFF	TGTGCCAGCAGCAAAGTGGCAGGGAGGTACAATGAGCAGTTCTTC
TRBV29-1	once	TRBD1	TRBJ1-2	CSVWTGGDYGYTF	TGCAGCGTTTGGACAGGGGGCGACTATGGCTACACCTTC
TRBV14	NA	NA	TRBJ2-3	CASSQDLPPLTDTQYF	TGTGCCAGCAGCCAAGATCTACCACCACTCACAGATACGCAGTATTTT
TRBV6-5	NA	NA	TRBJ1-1	CASSYIEGGLAFF	TGTGCCAGCAGTTACATCGAAGGGGGGCTAGCTTTCTTT
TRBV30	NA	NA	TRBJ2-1	CAWETGNLYNEQFF	TGTGCCTGGGAGACAGGAAACTTGTACAATGAGCAGTTCTTC
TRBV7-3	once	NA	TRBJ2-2	CASSAGGARNTGELFF	TGTGCCAGCAGCGCTGGGGGAGCTCGGAACACCGGGGAGCTGTTTTTT
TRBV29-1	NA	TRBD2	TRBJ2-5	CSIRGVAGDSQETQYF	TGCAGCATCAGGGGGGTAGCGGGGGATTCCCAAGAGACCCAGTACTTC
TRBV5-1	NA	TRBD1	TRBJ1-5	CASSPGTGGPYSNQPQHF	TGCGCCAGCAGTCCCGGGACAGGGGGGCCATATAGCAATCAGCCCCAGCATTTT
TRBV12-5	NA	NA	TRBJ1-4	CASGPRGGEKLFF	TGTGCTAGTGGTCCCCGCGGGGGAGAAAAACTGTTTTTT
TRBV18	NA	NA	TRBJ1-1	CASSPPLSEAFF	TGTGCCAGCTCACCACCTCTGAGTGAAGCTTTCTTT
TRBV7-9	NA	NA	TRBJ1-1	CASRYTRNTEAFF	TGTGCCAGCAGGTATACACGAAACACTGAAGCTTTCTTT
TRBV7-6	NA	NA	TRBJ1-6	CASSLLGQGDSNSPLHF	TGTGCCAGCAGCTTATTGGGGCAGGGTGATAGTAATTCACCCCTCCACTTT
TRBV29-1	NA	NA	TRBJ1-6	CSVGTANSPLHF	TGCAGCGTGGGGACGGCGAATTCACCCCTCCACTTT